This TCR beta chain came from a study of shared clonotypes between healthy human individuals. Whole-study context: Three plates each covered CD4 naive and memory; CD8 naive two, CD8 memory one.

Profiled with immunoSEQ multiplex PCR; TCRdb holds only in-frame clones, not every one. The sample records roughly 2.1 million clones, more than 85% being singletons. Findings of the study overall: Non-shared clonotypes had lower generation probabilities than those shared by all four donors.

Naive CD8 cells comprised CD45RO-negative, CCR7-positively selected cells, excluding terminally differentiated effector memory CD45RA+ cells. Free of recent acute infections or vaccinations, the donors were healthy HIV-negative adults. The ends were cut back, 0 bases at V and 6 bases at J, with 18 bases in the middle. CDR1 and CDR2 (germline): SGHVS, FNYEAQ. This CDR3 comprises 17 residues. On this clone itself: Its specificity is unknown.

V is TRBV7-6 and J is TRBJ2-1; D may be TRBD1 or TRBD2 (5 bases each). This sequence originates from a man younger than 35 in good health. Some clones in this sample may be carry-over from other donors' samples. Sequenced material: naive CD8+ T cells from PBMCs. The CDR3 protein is CASSLAGLGEYANEQFF. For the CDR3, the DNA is TGTGCCAGCAGCTTAGCGGGTTTGGGGGAGTACGCCAATGAGCAGTTCTTC.